This entry lists 20 T cell receptor beta chains sequenced from one sample in a study of molecular identifiers for immune sequencing clone quantification. TCRdb fed the PCR reads into MiXCR, producing one record per CDR3 protein. Found here are approximately 670,000 distinct CDR3 sequences, about 20% of them singletons; the top ten hold around 0.86%. Sequences were obtained from naive CD8+ T cells from blood, with Jurkat cell RNA spiked in. Subset specified: FACS-sorted CD8+CD4-CCR7+CD45RA+ naive T cells. The receptors originated from a human donor in good health. Some libraries in this study had Jurkat cell RNA spiked in.

Many counts were recorded for this clonotype. The chain has TRBV2 and TRBJ2-7, with 7 bases lining up with TRBD1. Germline V lookup: CDR1 SNHLY, CDR2 FYNNEI. This CDR3 is 15 amino acids long. After removal of 1 base from V and 1 base from J, the junction contained 4 bases not matched to a gene. The CDR3 region is CASSEGGGASYEQYF. In nucleotides, the CDR3 is TGTGCCAGCAGTGAAGGAGGGGGCGCATCCTACGAGCAGTACTTC.

The sample holds many counts of this clonotype. The chain combines TRBV20-1 with TRBJ2-3; D unclear. The CDR3 has 13 residues. CDR1 is DFQATT and CDR2 is SNEGSKA in the germline V gene (reference sequence). Trimming shortened V by 3 bases and J by 6 bases, and 13 bases separated the two germline ends. The CDR3 loop reads CSASGRDWDTQYF. The CDR3 coding sequence is TGCAGTGCTAGTGGAAGAGACTGGGATACGCAGTATTTT.

The chain links TRBV4-1 to TRBJ2-3, with D tentatively TRBD1 or TRBD2 (5 bases each). The V gene's germline CDR1 is MGHRA and CDR2 YSYEKL. CDR3 length equals 16 residues. V gave up 4 bases and J gave up 4 bases, with 18 bases separating them. For the CDR3, the DNA is TGCGCCAGCAGCCCAAGAGGGGCAGAGGGCCCAGATACGCAGTATTTT. Protein: CASSPRGAEGPDTQYF.

In its sample, this clonotype was seen many times. The chain recombines TRBV7-9 with TRBJ2-3, with TRBD1 as a possible D gene (5 bases). CDR1 and CDR2 from the germline V gene are SEHNR and FQNEAQ (reference sequence). The V and J ends lost 0 bases and 3 bases respectively, with 16 bases between them. This CDR3 comprises 17 residues. The CDR3 loop reads CASSLAGRGGRTDTQYF. DNA for the CDR3: TGTGCCAGCAGCTTAGCGGGAAGGGGCGGCAGAACAGATACGCAGTATTTT.

Many counts were recorded for this clonotype. The chain links TRBV24-1 to TRBJ1-1; no reliable D call. The CDR3 has 13 amino acids. Deletions cut 4 bases from V and 1 base from J, with 6 bases between. Looked up from germline, CDR1 is KGHDR and CDR2 is SFDVKD. The CDR3 DNA sequence: TGTGCCACCAGTGACTTCAAGAACACTGAAGCTTTCTTT. This encodes CATSDFKNTEAFF.

The chain combines TRBV7-9 with TRBJ2-5; 7 bases match TRBD2. Germline loops: CDR1 SEHNR, CDR2 FQNEAQ (reference sequence). There are 16 residues in the CDR3. V gave up 4 bases and J gave up 5 bases; unmatched junction bases: 13. The CDR3 DNA follows: TGTGCCAGCAGCTCTAACCCGGGGCGGGGGACGGAGACCCAGTACTTC. Protein: CASSSNPGRGTETQYF.

This clonotype was counted at least ten times. This rearrangement joins TRBV7-8 to TRBJ2-7; 11 bases line up with TRBD2. The CDR3 consists of 15 residues. Germline V gene lookup returns CDR1 SGHVS and CDR2 FQNEAQ. With V trimmed by 2 bases and J by 2 bases, 2 bases remained unmatched. The CDR3 DNA sequence: TGTGCCAGCAGCTTATCGACTAGCGGGGCCTACGAGCAGTACTTC. This sequence encodes CASSLSTSGAYEQYF.

Of note for this clonotype: A read error may produce the germline difference seen at one junction end. CDR3 protein: CASSIGGKDYGQYF. As DNA, the CDR3 is TGTGCCAGTAGTATCGGCGGGAAGGACTACGGGCAGTACTTC. V gene TRBV19 combines with J gene TRBJ2-7, with D tentatively TRBD2 (6 bases). This CDR3 is built from 14 residues. Looked up from germline, CDR1 is LNHDA and CDR2 is SQIVND (reference sequence). The full variable domain, rest sourced from reference TRBV19 and TRBJ2-7, is DGGITQSPKYLFRKEGQNVTLSCEQNLNHDAMYWYRQDPGQGLRLIYYSQIVNDFQKGDIAEGYSVSREKKESFPLTVTSAQKNPTAFYLCASSIGGKDYGQYFGPGTRLTVT.

This clonotype was counted ten times or more. This chain joins TRBV20-1 and TRBJ2-7; D unclear. This CDR3 region has 11 residues. CDR1 is DFQATT and CDR2 is SNEGSKA in the germline V gene (reference sequence). V was pared by 2 bases and J by 4 bases, with 6 bases between. CDR3 protein: CSARKGYEQYF. The CDR3 DNA reads TGCAGTGCTAGAAAAGGGTACGAGCAGTACTTC.

The chain recombines TRBV4-3 with TRBJ2-7; D not certain. CDR3 size: 15 residues. Trimming stripped 0 bases from V and 3 bases from J, with 12 bases between. CDR1 and CDR2 (germline): LGHNA, YSLEER. For the CDR3, the DNA is TGCGCCAGCAGCCAAGATGTTGGGTTTGGCTACGAGCAGTACTTC. This codes for CASSQDVGFGYEQYF.

This clonotype has at least ten counts. As DNA, the CDR3 is TGTGCCAGCAGAAATTCCGGGACATCGTATGGCTACACCTTC. This gives the protein CASRNSGTSYGYTF. V is TRBV2 and J is TRBJ1-2; a possible D gene is TRBD1 (6 bases). V was pared by 6 bases and J by 5 bases, with 16 bases between. Germline V gives CDR1 SNHLY, CDR2 FYNNEI. The CDR3 covers 14 residues.

This clonotype was counted at least ten times. This chain links TRBV7-9 with TRBJ1-6; maybe TRBD1 (5 bases). The V gene lost 4 bases and the J gene lost 10 bases, with 17 bases spanning the gap. CDR3 size: 15 residues. Germline V gene sequence: CDR1 SEHNR, CDR2 FQNEAQ (reference sequence). CDR3 in amino acids: CASSSQTDEGSPLHF. The CDR3 nucleotides read TGTGCCAGCAGCTCCCAGACAGACGAAGGGTCACCCCTCCACTTT.

Points on this clonotype: This clone may be a read error of a much larger clone one base away. The J gene is TRBJ1-1, the V gene TRBV2; TRBD1 is a possible D gene (5 bases). V was trimmed by 1 base and J by 3 bases, leaving 15 bases between them. The CDR3 loop spans 16 amino acids. Germline assignment: CDR1 SNHLY and CDR2 FYNNEI. Here the CDR3 reads CASSEGGGRMYTEAFF. The CDR3 coding sequence is TGTGCCAGCAGTGAAGGTGGGGGGAGGATGTACACTGAAGCTTTCTTT.

In its sample, this clonotype was seen many times. The chain links TRBV6-5 to TRBJ2-1; D is uncertain. The V end lost 0 bases, the J end lost 0 bases, and 9 bases lay between the germline ends. The CDR3 runs 16 residues. Germline-derived CDR1 and CDR2 are MNHEY and SVGAGI. CDR3 nucleotides: TGTGCCAGCAGTTACTCGGAGAGTGTCTCCTACAATGAGCAGTTCTTC. This encodes CASSYSESVSYNEQFF.

This clonotype was counted only a few times. No conserved phenylalanine or tryptophan ends this CDR3, so it is likely a read error. This chain connects TRBV3-1 to TRBJ2-7; D unclear. Per germline, CDR1 LGHDT and CDR2 YNNKEL (reference sequence). V was pared by 5 bases and J by 7 bases, with 9 bases between. This CDR3 has 11 residues. The CDR3 loop is CASSSFGEQYS. CDR3 bases: TGTGCCAGCAGCAGTTTCGGGGAGCAGTACTCC.

A remark on this clonotype: Since a much larger clone is just one base distant, this may be a read error. The chain recombines TRBV13 with TRBJ1-1; tentative D call: TRBD1 (5 bases). This CDR3 region has 15 residues. Germline assignment: CDR1 PRHDT and CDR2 FYEKMQ (reference sequence). Here the CDR3 reads CACSYPGTGLTEAFF. CDR3 nucleotide sequence: TGTGCCTGCAGCTACCCCGGGACGGGGCTTACTGAAGCTTTCTTT.

The V call is TRBV7-2, the J call TRBJ1-2, with D tentatively TRBD1 (5 bases). V lost 5 bases, J lost 3 bases, and 19 bases lay in between. The germline gives CDR1 SGHTA, CDR2 FQGNSA. The CDR3 covers 16 residues. In DNA, the CDR3 is TGTGCCAGCAGCCCCTTGTTGGACACGAACGACTATGGCTACACCTTC. It yields the protein CASSPLLDTNDYGYTF. Drawing the rest from reference TRBV7-2 and TRBJ1-2, the complete variable domain is GAGVSQSPSNKVTEKGKDVELRCDPISGHTALYWYRQSLGQGLEFLIYFQGNSAPDKSGLPSDRFSAERTGGSVSTLTIQRTQQEDSAVYLCASSPLLDTNDYGYTFGSGTRLTVV.

This clonotype appeared many times. The rearrangement links TRBV30 to TRBJ2-1, with 8 bases that match TRBD1. Germline V CDR1 and CDR2: GTSNPN, SVGIG (reference sequence). The CDR3 consists of 14 residues. Losses at the gene ends were 3 bases for V and 3 bases for J; bases not matched to a gene: 4. CDR3 DNA sequence: TGTGCCTGGAGCCTGACAGGGGACTACAATGAGCAGTTCTTC. Its translation: CAWSLTGDYNEQFF.

This clonotype was counted many times. This rearrangement joins TRBV20-1 to TRBJ2-7; no clear D. Germline V gene sequence: CDR1 DFQATT, CDR2 SNEGSKA (reference sequence). The V and J ends lost 6 bases and 3 bases respectively, with 6 bases between them. The length of the CDR3 is 10 residues. The CDR3 protein is CSAGNYEQYF. CDR3 nucleotide sequence: TGCAGTGCAGGGAACTACGAGCAGTACTTC.

The gene calls are TRBV27 and TRBJ1-2; D not certain. The V gene lost 6 bases and the J gene lost 6 bases, with 11 bases spanning the gap. Germline V gives CDR1 MNHEY, CDR2 SMNVEV (reference sequence). The CDR3 spans 12 residues. CDR3 sequence (DNA): TGTGCCAGCAGGGGAGGTACGAATGGCTACACCTTC. The encoded protein is CASRGGTNGYTF.